Below are 17 T cell receptor beta chains sequenced from a single sample in a study of CD8 T cells in ankylosing spondylitis. Study-wide results and caveats: There was a TCR beta motif, made of fewer than 10 highly homologous variants, that appeared characteristic of ankylosing spondylitis blood.

These TCRs' antigens remain unknown. One entry per CDR3 protein, called by TCRdb with MiXCR from the 5' RACE reads. This table holds around 430,000 distinct CDR3 sequences, about 15% found once. Material for sequencing was blood, either unsorted or a sorted T cell fraction (not recorded which). The receptor set was obtained from a male donor with ankylosing spondylitis.

This clonotype has ten or more counts. The rearrangement joins TRBV4-2 to TRBJ2-2; 10 nucleotides line up with TRBD1. V dropped 4 bases and J dropped 3; count of bases not matched to a gene: 2. Germline CDR1 reads LGHNA; CDR2 reads YNFKEQ. The CDR3 is 15 residues long. CDR3 protein: CASSPGTGDTGELFF. CDR3 nucleotide sequence: TGTGCCAGCAGCCCCGGGACAGGGGACACCGGGGAGCTGTTTTTT.

The V call is TRBV20-1, the J call TRBJ2-7; D gene unclear. The CDR3 extends over 14 amino acids. The germline V gene has CDR1 DFQATT and CDR2 SNEGSKA (reference sequence). With 3 bases removed from V and 0 bases from J, the gap between germline ends came to 12 bases. CDR3 DNA: TGCAGTGCTAGTAAGGTGTACAGCTCCTACGAGCAGTACTTC. Encoded protein: CSASKVYSSYEQYF.

The chain combines TRBV6-1 with TRBJ2-7, with TRBD1 matching 8 bases. The CDR3 runs 15 residues. Germline V lookup: CDR1 MNHNS, CDR2 SASEGT. Trimming at V came to 8 bases and at J to 3 bases, leaving 12 bases not matched to a gene. This chain's CDR3 is CASGQGHLGGYEQYF. The CDR3 DNA reads TGTGCCAGCGGACAGGGACACCTTGGGGGCTACGAGCAGTACTTC.

Only a few counts were recorded for this clonotype. The chain combines TRBV6-2 or TRBV6-3 with TRBJ1-2; the D is unclear. The V gene's germline CDR1 is MNHEY and CDR2 SVGEGT. Trimming left V 11 bases short and J 0 bases short, with 7 bases between. The CDR3 extends over 11 amino acids. For the CDR3, the DNA is TGTGCCGTCGGGGCTAACTATGGCTACACCTTC. This encodes CAVGANYGYTF.

This chain links TRBV12-3 or TRBV12-4 with TRBJ2-3; 7 bases align to TRBD2. The ends lost 5 bases at V and 1 base at J; junction bases unmatched: 12. The CDR3 covers 17 residues. The CDR3 DNA sequence: TGTGCCAGCAGTCTTCCCCCCGGGCTAGCGGGCACAGATACGCAGTATTTT. This gives the protein CASSLPPGLAGTDTQYF.

This clonotype was observed a few times. The V and J genes are TRBV4-2 and TRBJ2-7; 13 bases fit TRBD2. CDR3 length: 18 residues. From germline, CDR1 is LGHNA and CDR2 YNFKEQ. V shed 1 base and J 2 bases; nucleotides not matched to a gene: 8. The DNA for the CDR3 is TGTGCCAGCAGCCAAGTGTGGACTAGCGGGAGTGCGGCCTACGAGCAGTACTTC. Encoded protein: CASSQVWTSGSAAYEQYF.

This clonotype was seen once. This is likely a read error, given that the CDR3 carries no conserved phenylalanine or tryptophan at its end. This rearrangement joins TRBV7-9 to TRBJ2-1; D might be TRBD1 (5 bases). The CDR3 extends over 16 amino acids. CDR1 is SEHNR, CDR2 FQNEAQ, per germline (reference sequence). The V gene lost 1 base and the J gene lost 1 base, with 11 bases spanning the gap. The CDR3 reads CASSLGRAESYNEQFI. CDR3 coding DNA: TGTGCCAGCAGCTTAGGCAGGGCGGAATCCTACAATGAGCAGTTCATC.

The chain combines TRBV6-2 or TRBV6-3 with TRBJ2-1, with 14 bases fitting TRBD2. Germline V gives CDR1 MNHEY, CDR2 SVGEGT. V dropped 5 bases and J dropped 12; count of bases not matched to a gene: 9. This CDR3 region has 15 residues. The CDR3 bases are TGTGCCAGCAGTCCTCAGACTAGCGGGAGGGCCGGGCAGTTCTTC. Residues: CASSPQTSGRAGQFF.

There are a few counts of this clonotype. The rearrangement uses TRBV5-5 and TRBJ1-6, with a possible D match to TRBD1 (5 bases). V gave up 4 bases and J gave up 8 bases, with 13 bases separating them. This CDR3 has 14 amino acids. Germline V gives CDR1 SGHKS, CDR2 YYEKEE (reference sequence). The CDR3 loop is CASSPRDGDSPLHF. CDR3 DNA: TGTGCCAGCAGCCCCCGGGACGGAGATTCACCCCTCCACTTT.

CDR3 coding DNA: TGCGCCAGCAGCCCAGTGGGTGCTAGCGGGGGGGCCGTGACCCCCACTTGGGCGCAGTATTTT. Protein product: CASSPVGASGGAVTPTWAQYF. The chain uses TRBV5-1 and TRBJ2-3; 12 nucleotides line up with TRBD2. The CDR3 has 21 amino acids. The germline V gene encodes CDR1 SGHRS and CDR2 YFSETQ. V lost 4 bases, J lost 10 bases, and 28 bases stayed unmatched.

This clonotype turned up a few times. The chain has TRBV5-1 and TRBJ2-7; a possible D gene is TRBD2 (6 bases). The germline V gene has CDR1 SGHRS and CDR2 YFSETQ. V lost 0 bases and J lost 3, with 10 bases in between. The CDR3 is 14 residues long. CDR3 residues: CASSLGGLIYEQYF. The DNA for the CDR3 is TGCGCCAGCAGCTTGGGGGGACTGATCTACGAGCAGTACTTC.

The chain employs TRBV19 and TRBJ2-7, with D possibly being TRBD1 (6 bases). Trimming pared 4 bases from V and 1 base from J, leaving 11 bases between. The CDR3 loop spans 14 amino acids. Germline assignment: CDR1 LNHDA and CDR2 SQIVND (reference sequence). CDR3 region: CASSRTDVSYEQYF. The CDR3, as DNA: TGTGCCAGTAGTAGGACAGACGTATCCTACGAGCAGTACTTC.

The rearrangement uses TRBV7-9 and TRBJ2-7; D is unclear. Germline V gene sequence: CDR1 SEHNR, CDR2 FQNEAQ (reference sequence). The CDR3 loop spans 14 amino acids. Between the trimmed V and J ends, which lost 1 base and 4 bases, there was a span of 11 bases. CDR3 sequence: CASSLGANVYEQYF. The CDR3, as DNA: TGTGCCAGCAGCTTAGGCGCTAACGTATACGAGCAGTACTTC. The full variable domain, with the rest looked up from reference TRBV7-9 and TRBJ2-7, is DTGVSQNPRHKITKRGQNVTFRCDPISEHNRLYWYRQTLGQGPEFLTYFQNEAQLEKSRLLSDRFSAERPKGSFSTLEIQRTEQGDSAMYLCASSLGANVYEQYFGPGTRLTVT.

This chain's CDR3 is CSARMDPRDTQYF. The CDR3 region has the DNA TGCAGTGCTAGGATGGACCCTAGGGATACGCAGTATTTT. The chain is built from TRBV20-1 and TRBJ2-3, with D unresolved. Trimming took 3 bases from V and 6 from J, leaving 13 bases between them. CDR1 is DFQATT and CDR2 is SNEGSKA in the germline V gene (reference sequence). The CDR3 runs 13 residues.

In this sample, this clonotype turned up a few times. The genes are TRBV20-1 and TRBJ2-1, with 8 bases matching TRBD2. The CDR3 consists of 14 residues. CDR1 and CDR2 from the germline V gene are DFQATT and SNEGSKA (reference sequence). CDR3 sequence (DNA): TGCCACCCGCGCAGCGGGAGTTCCTACAATGAGCAGTTCTTC. It encodes CHPRSGSSYNEQFF.

The rearrangement uses TRBV5-1 and TRBJ2-7; 9 bases fit TRBD1. This CDR3 comprises 16 residues. Germline assignment: CDR1 SGHRS and CDR2 YFSETQ. V was pared by 3 bases and J by 7 bases, with 14 bases of the junction left unmatched. CDR3 nucleotides: TGCGCCAGCAGCTCGGCTTCCGGGACAGGGCTCCATGAGCAGTACTTC. Translating gives CASSSASGTGLHEQYF.

This rearrangement joins TRBV20-1 to TRBJ1-4; D is perhaps TRBD1 (6 bases). Germline CDR1 DFQATT, CDR2 SNEGSKA (reference sequence). V lost 5 bases and J 6 bases, leaving 16 bases between the germline ends. The CDR3 covers 14 residues. In DNA form, the CDR3 reads TGCAGTGCTCTCAATCAGGGGTGGGATGAAAAACTGTTTTTT. Its protein is CSALNQGWDEKLFF.